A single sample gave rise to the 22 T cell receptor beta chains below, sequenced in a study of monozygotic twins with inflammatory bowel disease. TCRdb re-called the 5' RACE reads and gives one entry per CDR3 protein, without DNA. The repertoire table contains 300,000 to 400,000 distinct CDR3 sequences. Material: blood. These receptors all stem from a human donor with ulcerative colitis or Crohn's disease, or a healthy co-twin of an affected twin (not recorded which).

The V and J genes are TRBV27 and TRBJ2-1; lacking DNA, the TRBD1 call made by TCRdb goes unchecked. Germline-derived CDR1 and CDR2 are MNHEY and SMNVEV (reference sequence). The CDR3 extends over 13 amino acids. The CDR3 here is CASSLLGGDEQFF.

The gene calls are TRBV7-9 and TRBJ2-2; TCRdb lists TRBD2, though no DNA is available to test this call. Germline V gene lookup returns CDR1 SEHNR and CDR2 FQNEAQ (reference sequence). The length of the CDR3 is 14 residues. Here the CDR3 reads CASSLEEGTGELFF. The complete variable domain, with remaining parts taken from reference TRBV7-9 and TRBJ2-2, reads DTGVSQNPRHKITKRGQNVTFRCDPISEHNRLYWYRQTLGQGPEFLTYFQNEAQLEKSRLLSDRFSAERPKGSFSTLEIQRTEQGDSAMYLCASSLEEGTGELFFGEGSRLTVL.

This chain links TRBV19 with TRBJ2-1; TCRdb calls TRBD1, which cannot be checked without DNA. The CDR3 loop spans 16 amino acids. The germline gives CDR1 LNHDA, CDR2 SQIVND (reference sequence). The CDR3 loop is CASSIRGSSSYNEQFF.

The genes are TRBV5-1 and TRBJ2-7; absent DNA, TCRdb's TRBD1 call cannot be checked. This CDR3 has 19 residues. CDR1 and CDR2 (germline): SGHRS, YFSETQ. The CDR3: CASSYKPPTAPNLSYEQYF.

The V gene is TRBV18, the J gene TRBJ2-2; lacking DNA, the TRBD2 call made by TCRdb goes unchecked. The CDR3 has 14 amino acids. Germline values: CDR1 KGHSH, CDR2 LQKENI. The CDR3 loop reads CASSASGTSGELFF.

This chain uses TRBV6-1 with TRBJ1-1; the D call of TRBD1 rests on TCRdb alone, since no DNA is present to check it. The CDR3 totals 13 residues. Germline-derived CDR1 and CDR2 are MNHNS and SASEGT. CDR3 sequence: CASSSKGLTEAFF.

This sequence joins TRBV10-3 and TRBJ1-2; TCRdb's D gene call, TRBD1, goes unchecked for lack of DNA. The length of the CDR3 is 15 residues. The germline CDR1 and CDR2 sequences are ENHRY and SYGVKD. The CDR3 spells CAISEAAGMNHGYTF.

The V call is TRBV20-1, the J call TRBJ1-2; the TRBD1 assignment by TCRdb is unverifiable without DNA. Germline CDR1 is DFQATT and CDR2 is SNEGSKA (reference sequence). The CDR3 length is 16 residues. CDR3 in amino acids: CSATWTGGARFFGYTF.

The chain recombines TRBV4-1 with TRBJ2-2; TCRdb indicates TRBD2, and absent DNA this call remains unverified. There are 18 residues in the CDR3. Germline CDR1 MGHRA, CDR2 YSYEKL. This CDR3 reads CASSREYGLAIYTGELFF.

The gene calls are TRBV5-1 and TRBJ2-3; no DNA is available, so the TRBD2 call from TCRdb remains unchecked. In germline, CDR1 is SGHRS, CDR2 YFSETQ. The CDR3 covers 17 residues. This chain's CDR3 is CASSLARGGGFADTQYF.

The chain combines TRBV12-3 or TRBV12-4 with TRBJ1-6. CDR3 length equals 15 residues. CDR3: CASVLSGRGKSPLHF.

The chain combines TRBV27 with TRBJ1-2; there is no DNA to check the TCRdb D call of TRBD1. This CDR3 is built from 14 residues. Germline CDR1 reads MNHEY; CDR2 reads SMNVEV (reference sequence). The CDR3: CASRPGVVSYGYTF.

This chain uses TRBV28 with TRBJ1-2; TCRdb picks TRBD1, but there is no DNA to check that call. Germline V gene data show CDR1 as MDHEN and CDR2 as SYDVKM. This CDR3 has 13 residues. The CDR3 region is CASTGTGGTGYTF.

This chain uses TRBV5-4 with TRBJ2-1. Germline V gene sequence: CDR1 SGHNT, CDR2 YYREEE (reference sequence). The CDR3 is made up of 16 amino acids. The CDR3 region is CASSSASTKAYNEQFF.

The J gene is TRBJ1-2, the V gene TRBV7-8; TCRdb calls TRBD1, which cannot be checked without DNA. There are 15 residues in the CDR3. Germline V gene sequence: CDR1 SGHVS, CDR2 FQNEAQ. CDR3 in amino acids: CASSSHGGPNYGYTF.

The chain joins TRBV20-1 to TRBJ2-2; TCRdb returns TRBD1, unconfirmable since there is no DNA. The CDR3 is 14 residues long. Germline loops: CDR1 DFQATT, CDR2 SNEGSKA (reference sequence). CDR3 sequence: CSASSTGRLGELFF.

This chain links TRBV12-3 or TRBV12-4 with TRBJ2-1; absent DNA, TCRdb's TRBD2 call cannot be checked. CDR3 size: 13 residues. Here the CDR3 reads CASSLLRTNEQFF.

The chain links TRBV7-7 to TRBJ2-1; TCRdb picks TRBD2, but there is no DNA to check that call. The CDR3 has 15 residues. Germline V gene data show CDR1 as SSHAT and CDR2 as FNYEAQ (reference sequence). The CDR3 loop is CASSLLAEPYNEQFF.

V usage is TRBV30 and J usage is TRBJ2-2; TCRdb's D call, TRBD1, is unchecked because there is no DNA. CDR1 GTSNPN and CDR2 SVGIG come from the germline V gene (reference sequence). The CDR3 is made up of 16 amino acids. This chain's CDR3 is CAWSVGAHLGSGELFF.

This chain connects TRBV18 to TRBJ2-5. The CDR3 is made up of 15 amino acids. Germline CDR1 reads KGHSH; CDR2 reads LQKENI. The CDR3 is CASSPPVTDQETQYF. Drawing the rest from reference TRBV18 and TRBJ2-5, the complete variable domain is NAGVMQNPRHLVRRRGQEARLRCSPMKGHSHVYWYRQLPEEGLKFMVYLQKENIIDESGMPKERFSAEFPKEGPSILRIQQVVRGDSAAYFCASSPPVTDQETQYFGPGTRLLVL.

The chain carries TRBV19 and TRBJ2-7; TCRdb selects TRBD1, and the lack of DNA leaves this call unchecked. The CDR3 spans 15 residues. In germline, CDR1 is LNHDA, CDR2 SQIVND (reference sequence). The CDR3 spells CASSIKGGDSYEQYF.

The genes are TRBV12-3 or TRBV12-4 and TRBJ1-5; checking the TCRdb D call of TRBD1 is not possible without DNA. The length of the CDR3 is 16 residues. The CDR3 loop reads CASSVGQGASNQPQHF.